The source of this TCR beta chain is a study of T cells after yellow fever vaccination. Study-level background: The authors prepared low-cell-number fractions using SMART-Seq v4 Ultra Low Input. Whole-study findings and limits: There was a possibility that FACS-sorted repertoires contained abundant clonotypes contaminating from the bulk population.

MiXCR, applied by TCRdb to the 5' RACE reads, yields one record per CDR3 protein. This table has 100,000 to 150,000 distinct CDR3 sequences, under 9% appearing once. As for this clonotype: Its antigen is not identified.

This clonotype was sampled from a man aged 18 to 30 who received the YFV17D yellow fever vaccine. The sample here was CD8+ T cells sorted from PBMCs, taken on the day of the yellow fever booster vaccination.

CDR3 in DNA: TGTGCCAGCAGGCTGGGACAGGGAGGAGGCAATGAGCAGTTCTTC. Translated: CASRLGQGGGNEQFF. V gene TRBV6-5 combines with J gene TRBJ2-1; 9 bases map to TRBD1. Trimming cost V 6 bases and J 6 bases; bases outside gene matches: 9. This CDR3 comprises 15 residues. Germline assignment: CDR1 MNHEY and CDR2 SVGAGI.